The present T cell receptor (beta chain) was sequenced within a study of CD8+ T cells in alopecia areata. The sequencing template was cDNA reverse transcribed from extracted RNA. Generated by immunoSEQ multiplex PCR, the TCRdb table keeps only in-frame clones and is missing some. Among approximately 280,000 clones, more than 45% were seen once, and the ten largest hold about 1.7%. Noted treatment: oral pan-JAK inhibitor, 5-10 mg twice daily. V lost 2 bases and J lost 4, with 12 bases in between. CDR3 length: 16 amino acids. Germline-derived CDR1 and CDR2 are LGHNA and YSLEER. The specimen was CD4+ T cells sorted from blood, collected at week 24, from a patient treated with tofacitinib. The chain links TRBV4-3 to TRBJ1-6, with no clear D. This TCR was recovered from a human donor with alopecia areata. CDR3 loop: CASSQSRQSYNSPLHF. Here the CDR3 DNA reads TGCGCCAGCAGCCAATCGAGGCAGTCGTATAATTCACCCCTCCACTTT.